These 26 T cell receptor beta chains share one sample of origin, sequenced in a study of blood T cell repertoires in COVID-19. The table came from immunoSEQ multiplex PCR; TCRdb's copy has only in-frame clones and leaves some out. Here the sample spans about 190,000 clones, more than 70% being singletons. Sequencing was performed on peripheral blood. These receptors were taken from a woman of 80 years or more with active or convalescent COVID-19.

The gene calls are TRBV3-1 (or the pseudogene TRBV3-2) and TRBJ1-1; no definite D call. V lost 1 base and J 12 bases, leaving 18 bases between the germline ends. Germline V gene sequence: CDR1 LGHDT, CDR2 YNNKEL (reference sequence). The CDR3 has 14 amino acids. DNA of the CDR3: TGTGCCAGCAGCCAAGGACTTGGTTGGGAGGAGACTTTCTTT. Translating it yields CASSQGLGWEETFF.

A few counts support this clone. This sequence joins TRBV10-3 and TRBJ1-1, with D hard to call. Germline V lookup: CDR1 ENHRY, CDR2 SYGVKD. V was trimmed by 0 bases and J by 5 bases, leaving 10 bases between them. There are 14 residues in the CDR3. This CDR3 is CAISESIGGTEAFF. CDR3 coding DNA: TGTGCCATCAGTGAGTCGATAGGAGGTACTGAAGCTTTCTTT.

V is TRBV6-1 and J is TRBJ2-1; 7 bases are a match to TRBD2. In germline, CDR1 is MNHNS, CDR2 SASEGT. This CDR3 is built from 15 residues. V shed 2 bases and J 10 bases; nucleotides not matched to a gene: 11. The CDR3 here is CASSESLAVGREQFF. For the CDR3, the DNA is TGTGCCAGCAGTGAATCCCTAGCGGTTGGCCGGGAGCAGTTCTTC.

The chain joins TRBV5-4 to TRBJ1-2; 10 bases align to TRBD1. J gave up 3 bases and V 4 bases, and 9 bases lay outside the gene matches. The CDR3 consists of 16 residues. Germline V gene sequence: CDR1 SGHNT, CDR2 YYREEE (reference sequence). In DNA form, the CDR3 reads TGTGCCAGCAGCCCACCCAGAGGACAGGGGGACTATGGCTACACCTTC. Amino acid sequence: CASSPPRGQGDYGYTF.

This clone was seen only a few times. The CDR3 spells CASSFTSGGTEAFF. DNA for the CDR3: TGCGCCAGCAGCTTCACATCAGGGGGAACTGAAGCTTTCTTT. The chain carries TRBV5-1 and TRBJ1-1; 7 nucleotides agree with TRBD1. CDR1 and CDR2 from the germline V gene are SGHRS and YFSETQ. V shed 2 bases, J shed 5 bases, and the junction held 6 bases outside the gene matches. The CDR3 extends over 14 amino acids.

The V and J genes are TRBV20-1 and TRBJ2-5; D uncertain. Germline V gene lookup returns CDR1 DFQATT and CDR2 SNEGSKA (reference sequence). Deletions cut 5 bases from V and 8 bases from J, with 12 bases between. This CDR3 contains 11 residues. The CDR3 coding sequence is TGCAGTGCTCTCCCTGGCTTAACCCAGTACTTC. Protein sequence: CSALPGLTQYF.

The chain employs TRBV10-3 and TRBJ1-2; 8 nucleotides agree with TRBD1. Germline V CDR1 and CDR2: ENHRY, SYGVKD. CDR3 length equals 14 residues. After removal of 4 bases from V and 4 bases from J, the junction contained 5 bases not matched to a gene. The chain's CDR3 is CAISGTGPLYGYTF. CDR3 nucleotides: TGTGCCATCAGTGGGACAGGGCCACTCTATGGCTACACCTTC.

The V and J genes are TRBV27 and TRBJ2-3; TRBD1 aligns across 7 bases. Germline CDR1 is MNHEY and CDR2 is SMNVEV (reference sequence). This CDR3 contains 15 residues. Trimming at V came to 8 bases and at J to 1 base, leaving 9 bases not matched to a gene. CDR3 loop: CASRRQGDGTDTQYF. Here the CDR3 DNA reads TGTGCCAGCCGACGACAGGGAGATGGCACAGATACGCAGTATTTT.

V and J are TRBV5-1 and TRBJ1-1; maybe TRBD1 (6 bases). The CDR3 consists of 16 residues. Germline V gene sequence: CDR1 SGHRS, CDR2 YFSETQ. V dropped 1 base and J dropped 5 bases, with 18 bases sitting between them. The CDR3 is CASSLRDISVGTEAFF. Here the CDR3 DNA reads TGCGCCAGCAGCTTGAGGGACATCTCCGTGGGAACTGAAGCTTTCTTT.

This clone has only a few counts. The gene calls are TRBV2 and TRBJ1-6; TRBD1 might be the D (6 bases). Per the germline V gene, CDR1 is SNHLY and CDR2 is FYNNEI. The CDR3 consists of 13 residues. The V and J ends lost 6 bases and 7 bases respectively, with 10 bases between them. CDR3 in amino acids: CASRGTQNSPLHF. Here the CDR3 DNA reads TGTGCCAGCAGGGGGACACAAAATTCACCCCTCCACTTT.

Here the CDR3 DNA reads TGTGCCTGGAGTCCAGGGTCCGCAACTAATGAAAAACTGTTTTTT. Translating it yields CAWSPGSATNEKLFF. V gene TRBV30 combines with J gene TRBJ1-4; tentatively, D is TRBD1 (5 bases). Deletions cut 2 bases from V and 0 bases from J, with 10 bases between. The germline CDR1 and CDR2 sequences are GTSNPN and SVGIG (reference sequence). CDR3 length equals 15 residues.

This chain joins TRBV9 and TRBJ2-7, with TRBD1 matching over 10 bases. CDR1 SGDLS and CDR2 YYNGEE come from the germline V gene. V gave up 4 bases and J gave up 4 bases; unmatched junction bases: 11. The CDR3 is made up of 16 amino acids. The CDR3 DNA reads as TGTGCCAGCAGCCCCGGACAGGGGGACTTTCTATACGAGCAGTACTTC. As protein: CASSPGQGDFLYEQYF.

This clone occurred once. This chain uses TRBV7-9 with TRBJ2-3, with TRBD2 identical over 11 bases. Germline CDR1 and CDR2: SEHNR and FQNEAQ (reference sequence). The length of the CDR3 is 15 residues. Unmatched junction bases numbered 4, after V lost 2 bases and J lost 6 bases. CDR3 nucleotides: TGTGCCAGCAGCTTAAAACTAGCGGGAGTTGATACGCAGTATTTT. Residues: CASSLKLAGVDTQYF.

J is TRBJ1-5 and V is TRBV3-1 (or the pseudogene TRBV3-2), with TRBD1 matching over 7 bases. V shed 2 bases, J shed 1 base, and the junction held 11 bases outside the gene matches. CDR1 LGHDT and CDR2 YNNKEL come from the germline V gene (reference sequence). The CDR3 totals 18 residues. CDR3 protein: CASSQRDSPIGSNQPQHF. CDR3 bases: TGTGCCAGCAGCCAAAGGGACAGCCCGATCGGGAGCAATCAGCCCCAGCATTTT.

In nucleotides, the CDR3 is TGTGCCAGCAGCCCCCAGCCGAGAGCAGGGGAGCAGTACTTC. It yields the protein CASSPQPRAGEQYF. The chain carries TRBV7-3 and TRBJ2-7, with D tentatively TRBD1 (5 bases). V was shortened by 5 bases and J by 7 bases, with 18 bases between the two germline ends. The CDR3 totals 14 residues. The germline CDR1 and CDR2 sequences are SGHTA and FQGTGA.

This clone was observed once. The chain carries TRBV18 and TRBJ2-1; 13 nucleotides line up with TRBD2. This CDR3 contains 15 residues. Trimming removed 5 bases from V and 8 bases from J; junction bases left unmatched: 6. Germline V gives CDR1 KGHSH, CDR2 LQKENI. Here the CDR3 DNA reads TGTGCCAGCTCAATCCAGACTAGCGGGGGGCATGAGCAGTTCTTC. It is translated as CASSIQTSGGHEQFF.

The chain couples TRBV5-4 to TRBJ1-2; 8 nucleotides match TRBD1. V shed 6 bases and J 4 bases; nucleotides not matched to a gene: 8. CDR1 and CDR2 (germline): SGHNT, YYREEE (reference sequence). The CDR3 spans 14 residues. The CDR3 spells CASKRQGPTYGYTF. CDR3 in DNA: TGTGCCAGCAAAAGACAGGGGCCGACCTATGGCTACACCTTC.

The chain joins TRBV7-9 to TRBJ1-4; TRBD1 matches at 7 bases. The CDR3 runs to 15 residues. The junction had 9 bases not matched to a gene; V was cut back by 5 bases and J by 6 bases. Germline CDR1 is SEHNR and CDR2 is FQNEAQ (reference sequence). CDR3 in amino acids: CASSDPSGGDEKLFF. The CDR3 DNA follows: TGTGCCAGCAGCGACCCTTCAGGGGGTGATGAAAAACTGTTTTTT.

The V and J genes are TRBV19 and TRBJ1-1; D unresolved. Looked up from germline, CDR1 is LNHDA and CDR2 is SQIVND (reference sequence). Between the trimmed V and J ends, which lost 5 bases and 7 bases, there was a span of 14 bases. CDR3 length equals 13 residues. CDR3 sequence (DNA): TGTGCCAGTAGTGTGGACCTGGGGAGTGAAGCTTTCTTT. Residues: CASSVDLGSEAFF.

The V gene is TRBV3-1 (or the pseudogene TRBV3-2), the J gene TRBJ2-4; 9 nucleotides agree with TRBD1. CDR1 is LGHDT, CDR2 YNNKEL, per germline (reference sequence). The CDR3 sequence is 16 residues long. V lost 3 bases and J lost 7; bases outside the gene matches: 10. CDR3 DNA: TGTGCCAGCAGCCAGCGGACAGGGGCCCTTTGGAACATTCAGTACTTC. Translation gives CASSQRTGALWNIQYF.

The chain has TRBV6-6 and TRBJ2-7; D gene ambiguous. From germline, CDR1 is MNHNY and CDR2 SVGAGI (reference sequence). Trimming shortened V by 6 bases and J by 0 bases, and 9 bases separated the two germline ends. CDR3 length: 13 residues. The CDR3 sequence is CASRDSTSYEQYF. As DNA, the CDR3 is TGTGCCAGCAGAGACTCTACCTCCTACGAGCAGTACTTC.

Written as DNA, the CDR3 is TGTGCCAGTAGTCAACTAACAACCCCAACTAATGAAAAACTGTTTTTT. It codes for CASSQLTTPTNEKLFF. This chain uses TRBV19 with TRBJ1-4; no clear D. CDR1 is LNHDA and CDR2 is SQIVND in the germline V gene (reference sequence). V lost 5 bases, J lost 0 bases, and 13 bases lay in between. There are 16 residues in the CDR3.

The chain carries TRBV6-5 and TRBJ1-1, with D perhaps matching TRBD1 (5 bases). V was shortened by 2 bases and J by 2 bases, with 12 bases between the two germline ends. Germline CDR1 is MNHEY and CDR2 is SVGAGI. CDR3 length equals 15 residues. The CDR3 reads CASSYGGGANTEAFF. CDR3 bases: TGTGCCAGCAGTTACGGCGGGGGTGCAAACACTGAAGCTTTCTTT.

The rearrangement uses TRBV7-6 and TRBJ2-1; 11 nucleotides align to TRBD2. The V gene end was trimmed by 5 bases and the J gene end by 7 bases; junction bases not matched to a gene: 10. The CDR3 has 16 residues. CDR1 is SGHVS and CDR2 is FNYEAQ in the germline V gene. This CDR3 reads CASSLGRASGRNEQFF. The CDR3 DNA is TGTGCCAGCAGCCTCGGACGGGCTAGCGGGAGGAATGAGCAGTTCTTC.

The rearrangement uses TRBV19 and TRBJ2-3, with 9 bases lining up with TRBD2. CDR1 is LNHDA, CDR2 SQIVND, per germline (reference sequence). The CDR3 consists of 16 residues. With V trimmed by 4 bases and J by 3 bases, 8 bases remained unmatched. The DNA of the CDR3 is TGTGCCAGTAGTAGTCTTTGGACTAGCGTAACAGATACGCAGTATTTT. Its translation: CASSSLWTSVTDTQYF.

DNA of the CDR3: TGTGCCAGCAGTTATGCGCAGGGGGACACTGAAGCTTTCTTT. As protein: CASSYAQGDTEAFF. The chain employs TRBV6-5 and TRBJ1-1; 7 bases line up with TRBD1. The CDR3 spans 14 residues. Germline loops: CDR1 MNHEY, CDR2 SVGAGI. J lost 3 bases, V lost 3 bases, and 4 bases had no gene match.